What follows are 2 T cell receptor beta chains derived from one specimen sequenced in a study of blood T cell repertoires in COVID-19. Measured with immunoSEQ multiplex PCR; TCRdb has only the in-frame clones, and not every one. The sample includes around 140,000 clones, 85% to 90% of them seen just once. The material sequenced was peripheral blood. The receptors originated from a man aged 18-30 years with COVID-19, enrolled during active disease.

The V call is TRBV6-5, the J call TRBJ1-2; 7 bases fit TRBD1. The germline V gene encodes CDR1 MNHEY and CDR2 SVGAGI. V dropped 6 bases and J dropped 8; count of bases not matched to a gene: 6. The length of the CDR3 is 12 residues. This CDR3 reads CASSFTGDGYTF. CDR3 coding DNA: TGTGCCAGCAGCTTTACAGGGGACGGCTACACCTTC.

The V gene is TRBV11-2, the J gene TRBJ1-2; 12 nucleotides agree with TRBD1. V lost 5 bases and J lost 5; bases outside the gene matches: 6. Germline lookup yields CDR1 SGHAT and CDR2 FQNNGV. The CDR3 runs 15 residues. CDR3 DNA sequence: TGTGCCAGCAGCCCGGGACAGGGGGCAGGTTATGGCTACACCTTC. The encoded protein is CASSPGQGAGYGYTF.